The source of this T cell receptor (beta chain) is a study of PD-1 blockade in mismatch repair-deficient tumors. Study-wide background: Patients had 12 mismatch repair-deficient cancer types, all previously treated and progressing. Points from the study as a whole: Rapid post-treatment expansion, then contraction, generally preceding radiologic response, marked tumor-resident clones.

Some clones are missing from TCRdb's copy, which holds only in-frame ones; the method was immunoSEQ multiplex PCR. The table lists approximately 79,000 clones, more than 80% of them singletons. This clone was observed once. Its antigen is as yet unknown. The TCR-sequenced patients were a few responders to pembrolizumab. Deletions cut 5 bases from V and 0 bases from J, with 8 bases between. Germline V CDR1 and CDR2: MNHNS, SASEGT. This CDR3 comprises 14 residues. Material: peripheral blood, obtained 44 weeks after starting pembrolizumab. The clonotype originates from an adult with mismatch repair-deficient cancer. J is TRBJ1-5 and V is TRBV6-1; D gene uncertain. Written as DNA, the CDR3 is TGTGCCAGCAGTACAGCTTATAGCAATCAGCCCCAGCATTTT. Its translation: CASSTAYSNQPQHF.